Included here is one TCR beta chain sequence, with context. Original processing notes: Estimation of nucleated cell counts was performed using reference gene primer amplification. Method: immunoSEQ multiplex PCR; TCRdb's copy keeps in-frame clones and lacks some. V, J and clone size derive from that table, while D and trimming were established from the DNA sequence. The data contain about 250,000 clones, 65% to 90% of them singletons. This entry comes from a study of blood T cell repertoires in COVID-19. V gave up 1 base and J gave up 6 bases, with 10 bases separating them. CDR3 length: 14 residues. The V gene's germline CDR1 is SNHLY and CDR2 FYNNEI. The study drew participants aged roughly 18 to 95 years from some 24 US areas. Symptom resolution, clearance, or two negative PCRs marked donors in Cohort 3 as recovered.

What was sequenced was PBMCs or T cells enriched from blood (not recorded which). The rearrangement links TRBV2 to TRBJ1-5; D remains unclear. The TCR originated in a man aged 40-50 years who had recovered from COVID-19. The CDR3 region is CASSEGISGQPQHF. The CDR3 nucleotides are TGTGCCAGCAGTGAAGGCATCTCCGGTCAGCCCCAGCATTTT.